This TCR beta chain emerged from a study of blood T cell repertoires in COVID-19. The CDR3 runs to 17 residues. After removal of 3 bases from V and 5 bases from J, the junction contained 14 bases not matched to a gene. CDR1 and CDR2 from the germline V gene are SGHVS and FQNEAQ. Only in-frame clones appear in the TCRdb table, and some are missing; sequencing was by immunoSEQ multiplex PCR. The table records approximately 440,000 clones, about 85% of them present only once. The sequencing input was PBMCs or T cells enriched from blood (not recorded which). This receptor was obtained from a woman aged 18-35 years who had recovered from COVID-19. The rearrangement uses TRBV7-8 and TRBJ2-3, with TRBD1 identical over 7 bases. The CDR3 loop is CASSLALLRDSGDTQYF. CDR3 coding DNA: TGTGCCAGCAGCTTGGCCCTCCTACGGGACAGCGGAGATACGCAGTATTTT.